This TCR beta chain originates from a study of cytomegalovirus exposure and HLA in healthy donors. Generated by immunoSEQ multiplex PCR, the TCRdb table keeps only in-frame clones and is missing some. The sample includes around 130,000 clones, 70% to 90% of them seen just once. As regards this clone: Its antigen remains unidentified.

General observations from the study: The majority of TCR sequences were rare, yet some public TCRs appeared in many donors. Through in vitro validation, a few CMV-associated chains were shown to be specific for CMV antigens.

Separate from the approximately 670-subject first cohort, the roughly 110-subject validation cohort was the one that the donors belonged to. Sequencing was carried out using PBMCs. The receptor was derived from a woman aged 30 to 39 in good health and CMV-seronegative.

This CDR3 reads CASSLRPGETQYF. DNA of the CDR3: TGTGCCAGCAGTTTGCGACCAGGAGAGACCCAGTACTTC. The rearrangement joins TRBV27 to TRBJ2-5; no definite D call. V lost 3 bases and J 4 bases, leaving 9 bases between the germline ends. Germline CDR1 and CDR2: MNHEY and SMNVEV (reference sequence). The CDR3 sequence is 13 residues long.